These 20 T cell receptor beta chains share one sample of origin, sequenced in a study of CD4+ T cells in melanoma. Using immunoSEQ multiplex PCR, the repertoire was profiled, and TCRdb retains in-frame clones only, with some absent. This table holds roughly 52,000 clones, about 72% found once. Sequenced sample: tumor tissue. The receptors were sampled from a human donor with melanoma.

A few counts support this clone. The chain recombines TRBV28 with TRBJ2-7; 12 nucleotides line up with TRBD2. The CDR3 extends over 14 amino acids. With V trimmed by 6 bases and J by 0 bases, 0 bases remained unmatched. The germline CDR1 and CDR2 sequences are MDHEN and SYDVKM. The CDR3 sequence: CASRTSGGSYEQYF. The CDR3 coding sequence is TGTGCCAGCAGGACTAGCGGGGGCTCCTACGAGCAGTACTTC. The entire variable domain, with the rest obtained from reference TRBV28 and TRBJ2-7, is as follows: DVKVTQSSRYLVKRTGEKVFLECVQDMDHENMFWYRQDPGLGLRLIYFSYDVKMKEKGDIPEGYSVSREKKERFSLILESASTNQTSMYLCASRTSGGSYEQYFGPGTRLTVT.

V gene TRBV9 combines with J gene TRBJ1-5; a possible D gene is TRBD1 (6 bases). Per the germline V gene, CDR1 is SGDLS and CDR2 is YYNGEE. The CDR3 consists of 15 residues. The ends were cut back, 2 bases at V and 6 bases at J, with 15 bases in the middle. CDR3 protein: CASSVWGGAGQPQHF. The DNA of the CDR3 is TGTGCCAGCAGCGTCTGGGGGGGGGCTGGTCAGCCCCAGCATTTT.

A few counts support this clone. The V and J genes are TRBV6-1 and TRBJ1-2, with D perhaps TRBD1 (5 bases). Germline CDR1 MNHNS, CDR2 SASEGT. The germline V and J ends were trimmed by 1 base and 4 bases, with 10 bases remaining between them. The CDR3 spans 14 residues. The CDR3: CASSEEWTPYGYTF. CDR3 coding DNA: TGTGCCAGCAGTGAAGAATGGACACCCTATGGCTACACCTTC.

This clone was seen a single time. The identical CDR3 is also encoded by other nucleotide sequences in the sample. The gene calls are TRBV19 and TRBJ1-1, with a tentative D call TRBD1 (5 bases). Trimming took 3 bases from V and 0 from J, leaving 8 bases between them. This CDR3 spans 14 amino acids. From germline, CDR1 is LNHDA and CDR2 SQIVND (reference sequence). CDR3 bases: TGTGCCAGTAGTATCCGGGGGGTGAACACTGAAGCTTTCTTT. Encoded protein: CASSIRGVNTEAFF.

This clone ranks as medium-sized (0.01 to 0.1%). V and J are TRBV2 and TRBJ2-7; 9 bases line up with TRBD2. The trim removed 2 bases at V and 2 bases at J, leaving 4 bases unmatched. CDR1 is SNHLY, CDR2 FYNNEI, per germline. This CDR3 has 15 amino acids. CDR3 DNA: TGTGCCAGCAGTGAACCGTCTAGCGGGGCCTACGAGCAGTACTTC. Amino acids: CASSEPSSGAYEQYF.

The V gene is TRBV6-6, the J gene TRBJ2-7; no clear D. Germline-derived CDR1 and CDR2 are MNHNY and SVGAGI (reference sequence). V lost 8 bases and J 0 bases, leaving 8 bases between the germline ends. This CDR3 has 12 residues. As DNA, the CDR3 is TGTGCCAGCGAAGGTAGCTCCTACGAGCAGTACTTC. It is translated as CASEGSSYEQYF.

In its sample, this clone was seen many times. The genes are TRBV6-5 and TRBJ1-1; tentatively, D is TRBD1 (6 bases). This CDR3 spans 14 amino acids. V lost 2 bases and J 4 bases, leaving 11 bases between the germline ends. Germline loops: CDR1 MNHEY, CDR2 SVGAGI. The CDR3 region is CASSYTTGATEAFF. In DNA, the CDR3 is TGTGCCAGCAGTTACACGACGGGGGCCACTGAAGCTTTCTTT.

The chain has TRBV28 and TRBJ1-4, with TRBD1 identical over 7 bases. The J segment lost 5 bases and the V segment lost 5 bases, leaving 14 bases of the junction unmatched. Germline assignment: CDR1 MDHEN and CDR2 SYDVKM. The CDR3 has 17 residues. The DNA for the CDR3 is TGTGCCAGCAGTACCTTCAGACAGGGCAGAAAGAATGAAAAACTGTTTTTT. Its protein is CASSTFRQGRKNEKLFF.

The V call is TRBV7-9, the J call TRBJ2-1; D is unresolved. From germline, CDR1 is SEHNR and CDR2 FQNEAQ (reference sequence). The germline V and J ends were trimmed by 5 bases and 14 bases, with 19 bases remaining between them. The CDR3 extends over 13 amino acids. The CDR3 spells CASSPGLGPLKFF. The CDR3 coding sequence is TGTGCCAGCAGCCCCGGTCTGGGCCCTTTGAAGTTCTTC.

The V gene is TRBV28, the J gene TRBJ1-2; D is ambiguous. The CDR3 is made up of 14 amino acids. Germline V gene lookup returns CDR1 MDHEN and CDR2 SYDVKM. V shed 1 base and J shed 5 bases, with 11 bases lying between them. In nucleotides, the CDR3 is TGTGCCAGCAGTTTATTGTCCGGGGTGTATGGCTACACCTTC. Translating gives CASSLLSGVYGYTF.

J is TRBJ2-3 and V is TRBV30, with a possible D match to TRBD1 (7 bases). V was trimmed by 0 bases and J by 7 bases, leaving 17 bases between them. Looked up from germline, CDR1 is GTSNPN and CDR2 is SVGIG (reference sequence). The CDR3 sequence is 15 residues long. The CDR3 DNA is TGTGCCTGGAGTGTATACTCAGGGGGGAGGAATACGCAGTATTTT. Amino acid sequence: CAWSVYSGGRNTQYF.

V gene TRBV29-1 combines with J gene TRBJ2-7; tentative D call: TRBD2 (7 bases). CDR3 length: 15 amino acids. Germline values: CDR1 SQVTM, CDR2 ANQGSEA. The ends were cut back, 0 bases at V and 4 bases at J, with 16 bases in the middle. The CDR3 nucleotides read TGCAGCGTTGAAGATCTCGGCGGGGGCCAGTACGAGCAGTACTTC. Translating it yields CSVEDLGGGQYEQYF.

V gene TRBV7-6 combines with J gene TRBJ2-2; 10 nucleotides line up with TRBD1. The CDR3 runs to 15 residues. J gave up 5 bases and V 5 bases, and 5 bases lay outside the gene matches. Germline CDR1 and CDR2: SGHVS and FNYEAQ. DNA for the CDR3: TGTGCCAGCAGCGTGGGACAGGGGAGGACCGGGGAGCTGTTTTTT. Translation gives CASSVGQGRTGELFF.

The chain carries TRBV7-9 and TRBJ1-1, with 9 bases that match TRBD1. This CDR3 is 15 amino acids long. Looked up from germline, CDR1 is SEHNR and CDR2 is FQNEAQ (reference sequence). J gave up 10 bases and V 5 bases, and 14 bases lay outside the gene matches. The CDR3 region is CASSTATGGTRRAFF. Written as DNA, the CDR3 is TGTGCCAGCAGCACGGCGACAGGGGGTACAAGGCGAGCTTTCTTT. Variable domain in full (rest from reference TRBV7-9 and TRBJ1-1): DTGVSQNPRHKITKRGQNVTFRCDPISEHNRLYWYRQTLGQGPEFLTYFQNEAQLEKSRLLSDRFSAERPKGSFSTLEIQRTEQGDSAMYLCASSTATGGTRRAFFGQGTRLTVV.

This CDR3 reads CASSLVSRGEKLFF. DNA of the CDR3: TGCGCCAGCAGCCTGGTCTCTCGTGGTGAAAAACTGTTTTTT. This chain links TRBV5-1 with TRBJ1-4; no firm D call. The CDR3 consists of 14 residues. Germline V gene lookup returns CDR1 SGHRS and CDR2 YFSETQ. Between the trimmed V and J ends, which lost 4 bases and 7 bases, there was a span of 14 bases. Filled out from reference TRBV5-1 and TRBJ1-4, the complete variable domain reads KAGVTQTPRYLIKTRGQQVTLSCSPISGHRSVSWYQQTPGQGLQFLFEYFSETQRNKGNFPGRFSGRQFSNSRSEMNVSTLELGDSALYLCASSLVSRGEKLFFGSGTQLSVL.

The chain uses TRBV7-3 and TRBJ2-3; D may be TRBD2 (6 bases). V gave up 2 bases and J gave up 6 bases, with 9 bases separating them. This CDR3 is 13 amino acids long. CDR1 is SGHTA, CDR2 FQGTGA, per germline. CDR3 sequence reads: CASSLGGWDTQYF. CDR3 coding DNA: TGTGCCAGCAGCTTAGGGGGGTGGGATACGCAGTATTTT.

The chain is built from TRBV4-2 and TRBJ2-5; 8 nucleotides agree with TRBD2. The CDR3 runs 16 residues. CDR1 is LGHNA, CDR2 YNFKEQ, per germline. V trimming: 0 bases; J trimming: 3 bases; junction bases outside the gene matches: 6. The CDR3 DNA reads TGTGCCAGCAGCCAAGATCGAGGTAGCGGGGAAGAGACCCAGTACTTC. Its translation is CASSQDRGSGEETQYF.

V usage is TRBV7-2 and J usage is TRBJ1-6; no clear D gene. Trimming shortened V by 3 bases and J by 7 bases, and 4 bases separated the two germline ends. There are 12 residues in the CDR3. Germline V lookup: CDR1 SGHTA, CDR2 FQGNSA. The DNA of the CDR3 is TGTGCCAGCAGCTTGCCGAATTCACCCCTCCACTTT. This translates into CASSLPNSPLHF.

This sequence joins TRBV7-9 and TRBJ1-1; D unresolved. This CDR3 comprises 15 residues. Germline CDR1 is SEHNR and CDR2 is FQNEAQ (reference sequence). Deletions cut 5 bases from V and 3 bases from J, with 16 bases between. The CDR3 reads CASSRFPVWYTEAFF. In DNA form, the CDR3 reads TGTGCCAGCAGCCGGTTCCCCGTTTGGTACACTGAAGCTTTCTTT.

This clone was observed a handful of times. The J gene is TRBJ1-1, the V gene TRBV28, with D uncertain. There are 13 residues in the CDR3. CDR1 and CDR2 (germline): MDHEN, SYDVKM. The ends were cut back, 2 bases at V and 3 bases at J, with 7 bases in the middle. CDR3 nucleotide sequence: TGTGCCAGCAGTTTAATGGCAGACACTGAAGCTTTCTTT. This encodes CASSLMADTEAFF.